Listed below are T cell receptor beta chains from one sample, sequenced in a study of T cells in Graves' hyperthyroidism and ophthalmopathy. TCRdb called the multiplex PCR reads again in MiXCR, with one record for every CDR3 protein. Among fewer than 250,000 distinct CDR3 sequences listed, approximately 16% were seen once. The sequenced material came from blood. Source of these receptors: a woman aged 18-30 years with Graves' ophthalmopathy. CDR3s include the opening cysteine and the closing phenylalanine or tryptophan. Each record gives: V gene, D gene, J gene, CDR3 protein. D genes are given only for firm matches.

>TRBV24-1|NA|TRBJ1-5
CATSDFGNNQPQHF
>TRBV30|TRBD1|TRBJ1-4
CAWNNLGTGNEKLFF
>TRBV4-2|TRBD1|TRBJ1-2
CASSQDLGGGNYGYTF
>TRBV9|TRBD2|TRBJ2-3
CASSGQRSGGGDTQYF
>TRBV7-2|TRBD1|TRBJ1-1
CASSLRGTGGTEAFF
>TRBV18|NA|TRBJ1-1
CASSPDLGTEAFF
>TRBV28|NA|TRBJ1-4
CASSITFGGGPNEKLFF
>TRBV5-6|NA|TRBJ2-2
CASSLLWITEELFF
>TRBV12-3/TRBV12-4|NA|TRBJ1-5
CASSFLGANQPQHF
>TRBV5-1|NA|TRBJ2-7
CASRAGTSSSYEQYF
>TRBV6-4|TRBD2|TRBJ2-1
CASSDGLAGDNEQFF
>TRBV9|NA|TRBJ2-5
CASRATGSETQYF
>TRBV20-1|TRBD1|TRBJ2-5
CSAPDRGSETQYF
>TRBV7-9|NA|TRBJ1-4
CASSTRTRLNEKLFF
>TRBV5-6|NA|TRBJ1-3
CASSFGTGNTIYF
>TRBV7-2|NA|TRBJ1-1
CASSLNTYTEALF
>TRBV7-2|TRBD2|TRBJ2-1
CASRKGLAGHNEQFF
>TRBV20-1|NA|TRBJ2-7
CSARVSGHTYEQYF
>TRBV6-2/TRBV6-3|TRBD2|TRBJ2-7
CATYPTGTSGRRDYYEQYF
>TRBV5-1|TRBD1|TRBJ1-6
CASSPGQTQYNSPLHF
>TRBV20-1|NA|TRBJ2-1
CSARRESSYNEQFF
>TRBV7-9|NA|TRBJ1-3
CASSHLTGPLSANTIYF
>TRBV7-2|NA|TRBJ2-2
CASSLTRRAQTNTGELFF
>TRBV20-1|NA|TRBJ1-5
CSANPGPYQPQHF
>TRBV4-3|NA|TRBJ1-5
CASSQDLIGNQPQHF
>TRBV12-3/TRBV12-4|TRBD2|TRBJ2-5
CASSLRTSGRVETQYF
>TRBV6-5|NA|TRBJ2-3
CASSYSQGSKDTQYF
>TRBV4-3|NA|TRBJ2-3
CASSQLVGMDTQYF
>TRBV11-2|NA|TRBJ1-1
CASSFLGSEAFF
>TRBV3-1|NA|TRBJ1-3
CASSQDHLGNTIYF
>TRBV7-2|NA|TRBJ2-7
CASSFELGETYEQYF
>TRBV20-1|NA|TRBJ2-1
CSAHIPGRGNEQFF
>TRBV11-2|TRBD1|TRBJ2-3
CASSTTDRGYSTDTQYF
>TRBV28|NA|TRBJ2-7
CASSLRRRSSYEQYF
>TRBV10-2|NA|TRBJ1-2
CASSRWAYGYTF
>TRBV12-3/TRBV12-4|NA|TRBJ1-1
CASSRGLVDTEAFF
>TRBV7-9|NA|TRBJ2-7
CATRRAMRGEQYF
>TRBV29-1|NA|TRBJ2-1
CSVSYPGTATRQFF
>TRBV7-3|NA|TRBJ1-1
CASSYSRRSEAFF
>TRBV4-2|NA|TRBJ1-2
CASSPSQGPNYGYTF
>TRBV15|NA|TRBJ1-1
CATSRDLAGVDTEAFF
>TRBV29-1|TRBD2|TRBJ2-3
CSVSYPGTSGRPTDTQYF
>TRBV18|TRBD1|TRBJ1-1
CASSLWGQGKTEAFF
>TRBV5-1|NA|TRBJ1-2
CASSLTAIDGYTF
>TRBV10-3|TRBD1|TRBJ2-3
CAISRGDRTSGDTQYF
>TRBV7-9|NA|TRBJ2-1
CASSLGTKVLNEQFF
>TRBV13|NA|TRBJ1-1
CASSKIRTEAFF
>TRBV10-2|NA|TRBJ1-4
CASQGRPNEKLFF
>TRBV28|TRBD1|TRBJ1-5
CASSWIRGAGGSRQPQHF
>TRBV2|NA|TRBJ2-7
CASSEVGYEQYF
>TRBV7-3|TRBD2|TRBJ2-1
CASSFLAGGLNEQFF
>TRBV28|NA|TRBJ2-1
CASSSPAFDSRGYNEQFF
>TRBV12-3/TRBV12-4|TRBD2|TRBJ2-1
CASSGRGSSYNEQFF
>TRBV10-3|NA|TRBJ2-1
CAIRTYEEQFF
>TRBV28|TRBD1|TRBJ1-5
CASSSPGGEGTIRPQHF
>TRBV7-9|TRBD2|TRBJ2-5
CASSTSLAGVWETQYF
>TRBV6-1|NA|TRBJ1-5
CASSGTALARDQPQHF
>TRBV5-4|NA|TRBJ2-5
CASSPEFQETQYF
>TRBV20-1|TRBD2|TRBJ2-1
CSARDHGSGGGEQFF